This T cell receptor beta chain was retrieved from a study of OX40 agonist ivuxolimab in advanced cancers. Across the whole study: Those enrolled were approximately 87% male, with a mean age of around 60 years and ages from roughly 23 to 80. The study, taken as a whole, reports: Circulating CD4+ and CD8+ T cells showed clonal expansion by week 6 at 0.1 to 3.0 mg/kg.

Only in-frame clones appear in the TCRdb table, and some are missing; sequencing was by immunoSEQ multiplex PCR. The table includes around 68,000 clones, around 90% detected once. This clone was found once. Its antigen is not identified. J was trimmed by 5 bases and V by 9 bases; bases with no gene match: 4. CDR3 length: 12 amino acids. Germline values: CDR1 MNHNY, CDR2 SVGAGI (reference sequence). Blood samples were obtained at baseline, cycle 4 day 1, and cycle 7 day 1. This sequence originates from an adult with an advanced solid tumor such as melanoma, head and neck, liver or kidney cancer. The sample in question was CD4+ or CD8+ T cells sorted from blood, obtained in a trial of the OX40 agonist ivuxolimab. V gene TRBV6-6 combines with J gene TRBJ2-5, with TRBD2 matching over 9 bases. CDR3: CASGTSPETQYF. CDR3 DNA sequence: TGTGCCAGTGGGACTAGCCCGGAGACCCAGTACTTC.